Listed below are T cell receptor beta chains from one sample, sequenced in a study of blood T cell repertoires in COVID-19. Method: immunoSEQ multiplex PCR; TCRdb's copy keeps in-frame clones and lacks some. The sample consists of 200,000 to 300,000 clones, around 80% of them appearing once. The sample consisted of peripheral blood. Receptors originate from a woman between 18 and 29 years old with acute or convalescent COVID-19. The CDR3 runs from the conserved cysteine through the conserved F or W. The D gene is left open where the match is weak. Not every row has a clone size; where given, it reads once, few, many or a size class.

abundance | j_gene | v_gene | d_gene | CDR3nt | CDR3aa
. | TRBJ1-5 | TRBV6-2/TRBV6-3 | . | TGTGCCAGCAGTTACGAGGATCTCAATCAGCCCCAGCATTTT | CASSYEDLNQPQHF
. | TRBJ2-7 | TRBV28 | . | TGTGCCAGCAGTTTTGGTGGGCCCCCCTACGAGCAGTACTTC | CASSFGGPPYEQYF
once | TRBJ2-7 | TRBV5-6 | . | TGTGCCAGCAGCTTGGCGTCCTACGAGCAGTACTTC | CASSLASYEQYF
. | TRBJ1-1 | TRBV7-9 | . | TGTGCCAGCAGCATACAGGGCGGCACTGAAGCTTTCTTT | CASSIQGGTEAFF
few | TRBJ1-1 | TRBV19 | TRBD1 | TGTGCCAGTAGTCAGCGACAGGGCCTGAGGACTGAAGCTTTCTTT | CASSQRQGLRTEAFF
. | TRBJ2-1 | TRBV6-2/TRBV6-3 | TRBD1 | TGTGCCAGCAGCGCACAGGGGGCATCCTACAATGAGCAGTTCTTC | CASSAQGASYNEQFF
. | TRBJ2-7 | TRBV12-3/TRBV12-4 | . | TGTGCCAGCAGTTTTGGGGCCTTCTACGAGCAGTACTTC | CASSFGAFYEQYF
. | TRBJ1-1 | TRBV5-6 | TRBD1 | TGTGCCAGCACCGAGATTCTACAGGGGGTCACTGAAGCTTTCTTT | CASTEILQGVTEAFF
. | TRBJ2-5 | TRBV7-3 | . | TGTGCCAGCAGCTTAACAGGGGAAGAGACCCAGTACTTC | CASSLTGEETQYF
. | TRBJ2-6 | TRBV5-6 | TRBD2 | TGTGCCAGCAGCCGCGGACAGACGGGGGGGACTGGGGCCAACGTCCTGACTTTC | CASSRGQTGGTGANVLTF
. | TRBJ2-7 | TRBV4-3 | TRBD1 | TGCGCCAGCAGCCAAGACCGTGCAGGGGGCCGCGAGCAGTACTTC | CASSQDRAGGREQYF
. | TRBJ2-3 | TRBV5-4 | TRBD1 | TGTGCCAGCAGGTCGACAGGGTCCACAGATACGCAGTATTTT | CASRSTGSTDTQYF
once | TRBJ2-1 | TRBV9 | . | TGTGCCAGCAGCGTCACCGTAGCGGAGCCCTACAATGAGCAGTTCTTC | CASSVTVAEPYNEQFF
. | TRBJ1-1 | TRBV7-3 | . | TGTGCCAGCGGGTTCCAGGGGAACACTGAAGCTTTCTTT | CASGFQGNTEAFF
. | TRBJ1-5 | TRBV7-9 | . | TGTGCCAGCAGCTTCAGGGGCGACAATCAGCCCCAGCATTTT | CASSFRGDNQPQHF
. | TRBJ1-2 | TRBV9 | . | TGTGCCAGCAGCCCTAGCGGCAGGGTGGTCTATGGCTACACCTTC | CASSPSGRVVYGYTF
. | TRBJ1-2 | TRBV6-5 | . | TGTGCCAGCAGTTACTCGAGCGGACCCTATGGCTACACCTTC | CASSYSSGPYGYTF
. | TRBJ1-2 | TRBV12-3/TRBV12-4 | . | TGTGCCAGCAGTTTTTCAGGGCGCTATGGCTACACCTTC | CASSFSGRYGYTF
. | TRBJ2-7 | TRBV27 | . | TGTGCCAGCAGTTTAGGGCTAGCAGGCCACGAGCAGTACTTC | CASSLGLAGHEQYF
. | TRBJ2-5 | TRBV6-4 | TRBD2 | TGTGCCAGCAGTGGACTAGCGGGAGAGACCCAGTACTTC | CASSGLAGETQYF
. | TRBJ1-1 | TRBV20-1 | TRBD1 | TGCAGTGCTAGTACAGGGGGCGTGGACACTGAAGCTTTCTTT | CSASTGGVDTEAFF
. | TRBJ1-1 | TRBV5-1 | . | TGCGCCAGCAGCTTGCACAGCGGTCCCATTGAAGCTTTCTTT | CASSLHSGPIEAFF
. | TRBJ2-5 | TRBV5-4 | TRBD2 | TGTGCCAGCGTCTCAGCGGGAGGGGAGACCCAGTACTTC | CASVSAGGETQYF
. | TRBJ2-5 | TRBV10-3 | TRBD1 | TGTGCCATCAGTCAAGGGGGCCGGGAGACCCAGTACTTC | CAISQGGRETQYF
. | TRBJ2-7 | TRBV28 | TRBD2 | TGTGCCAGCAGTTTAATAAGGCTAGCGGGAGGCTGGCTGGGGGAGCAGTACTTC | CASSLIRLAGGWLGEQYF
. | TRBJ1-6 | TRBV5-1 | TRBD1 | TGCGCCAGCAGCGGGGACAGGGAAGTTTCACCCCTCCACTTT | CASSGDREVSPLHF
. | TRBJ1-1 | TRBV28 | . | TGTGCCAGCAGTTTGAGCGCAGGGAGGATGAACACTGAAGCTTTCTTT | CASSLSAGRMNTEAFF
. | TRBJ2-7 | TRBV18 | TRBD1 | TGTGCCAGCTCACCAGCGGGCGGACAGGATGAGCAGTACTTC | CASSPAGGQDEQYF